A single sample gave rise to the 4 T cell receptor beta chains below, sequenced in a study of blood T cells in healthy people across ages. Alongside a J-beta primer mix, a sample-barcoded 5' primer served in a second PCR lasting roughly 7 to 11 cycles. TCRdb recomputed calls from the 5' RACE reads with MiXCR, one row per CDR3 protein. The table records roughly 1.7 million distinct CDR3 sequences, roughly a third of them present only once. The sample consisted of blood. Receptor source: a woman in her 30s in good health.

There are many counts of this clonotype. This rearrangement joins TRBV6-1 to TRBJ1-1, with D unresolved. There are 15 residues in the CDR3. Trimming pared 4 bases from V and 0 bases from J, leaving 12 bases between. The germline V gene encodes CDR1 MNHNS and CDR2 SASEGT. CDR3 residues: CASSGLIGMNTEAFF. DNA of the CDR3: TGTGCCAGCAGTGGTTTAATCGGGATGAACACTGAAGCTTTCTTT.

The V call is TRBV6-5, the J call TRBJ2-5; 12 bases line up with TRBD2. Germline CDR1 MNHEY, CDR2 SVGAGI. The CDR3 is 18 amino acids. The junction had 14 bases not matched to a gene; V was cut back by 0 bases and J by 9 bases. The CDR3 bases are TGTGCCAGCAGTTACTCGGCTAGCGGGGGGGGCCACCGGACGGCCCAGTACTTC. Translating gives CASSYSASGGGHRTAQYF.

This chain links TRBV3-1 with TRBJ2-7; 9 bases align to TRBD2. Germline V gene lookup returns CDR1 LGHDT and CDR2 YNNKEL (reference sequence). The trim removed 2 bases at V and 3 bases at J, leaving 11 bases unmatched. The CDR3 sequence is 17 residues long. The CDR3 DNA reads TGTGCCAGCAGCCAAACGTCACTAGCGGGCGCTCTCTACGAGCAGTACTTC. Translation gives CASSQTSLAGALYEQYF.

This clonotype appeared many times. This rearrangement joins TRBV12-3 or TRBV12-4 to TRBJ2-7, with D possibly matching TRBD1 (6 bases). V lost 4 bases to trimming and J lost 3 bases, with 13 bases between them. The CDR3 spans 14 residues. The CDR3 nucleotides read TGTGCCAGCAGTTCGTCGGGACAAAACTACGAGCAGTACTTC. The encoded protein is CASSSSGQNYEQYF.